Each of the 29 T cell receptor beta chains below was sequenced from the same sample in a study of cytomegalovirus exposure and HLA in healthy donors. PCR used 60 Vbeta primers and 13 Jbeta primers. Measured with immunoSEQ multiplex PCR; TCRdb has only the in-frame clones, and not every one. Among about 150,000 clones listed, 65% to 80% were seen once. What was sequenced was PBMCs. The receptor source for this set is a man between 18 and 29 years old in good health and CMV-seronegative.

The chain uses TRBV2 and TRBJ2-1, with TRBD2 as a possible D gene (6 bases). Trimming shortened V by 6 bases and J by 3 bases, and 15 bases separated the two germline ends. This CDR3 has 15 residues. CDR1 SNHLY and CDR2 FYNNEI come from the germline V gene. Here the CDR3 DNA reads TGTGCCAGCAGGGAGGACTCTAGCGTCTACAATGAGCAGTTCTTC. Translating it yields CASREDSSVYNEQFF.

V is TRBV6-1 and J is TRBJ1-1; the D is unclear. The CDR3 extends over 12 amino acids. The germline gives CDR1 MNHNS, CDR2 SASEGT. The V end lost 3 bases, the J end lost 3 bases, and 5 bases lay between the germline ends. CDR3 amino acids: CASSDGDTEAFF. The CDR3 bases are TGTGCCAGCAGTGACGGAGACACTGAAGCTTTCTTT.

In nucleotides, the CDR3 is TGTGCCAGCAGTCCCTTCCAGGGCGCTGAAGCTTTCTTT. It encodes CASSPFQGAEAFF. The V gene is TRBV6-6, the J gene TRBJ1-1; D may be TRBD1 (5 bases). Germline assignment: CDR1 MNHNY and CDR2 SVGAGI (reference sequence). The CDR3 runs to 13 residues. Deletions cut 5 bases from V and 6 bases from J, with 13 bases between.

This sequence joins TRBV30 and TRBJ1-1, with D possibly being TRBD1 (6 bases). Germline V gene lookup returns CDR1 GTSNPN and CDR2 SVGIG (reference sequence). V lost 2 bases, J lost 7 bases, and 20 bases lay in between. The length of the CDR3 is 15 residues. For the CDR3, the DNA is TGTGCCTGGAGTCCCCTTGAATTGGGGGCGATTGAAGCTTTCTTT. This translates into CAWSPLELGAIEAFF.

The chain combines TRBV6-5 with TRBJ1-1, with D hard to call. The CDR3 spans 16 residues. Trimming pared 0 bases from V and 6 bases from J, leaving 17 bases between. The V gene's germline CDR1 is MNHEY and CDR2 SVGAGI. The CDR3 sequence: CASSYSKAGRGSEAFF. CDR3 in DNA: TGTGCCAGCAGTTACTCGAAGGCCGGTAGAGGGTCTGAAGCTTTCTTT.

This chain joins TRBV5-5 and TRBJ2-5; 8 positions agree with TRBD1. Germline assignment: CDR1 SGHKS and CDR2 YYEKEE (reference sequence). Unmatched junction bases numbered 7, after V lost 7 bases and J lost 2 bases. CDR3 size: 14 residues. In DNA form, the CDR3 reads TGTGCCAGCTGGTTCCGGGACAGGCAAGAGACCCAGTACTTC. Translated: CASWFRDRQETQYF.

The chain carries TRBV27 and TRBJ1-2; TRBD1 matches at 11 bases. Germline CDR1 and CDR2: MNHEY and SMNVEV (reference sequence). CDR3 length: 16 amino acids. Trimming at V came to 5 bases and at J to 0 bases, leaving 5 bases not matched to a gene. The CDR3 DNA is TGTGCCAGCAGTCCCGGGACAGGGGGTCCTAACTATGGCTACACCTTC. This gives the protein CASSPGTGGPNYGYTF.

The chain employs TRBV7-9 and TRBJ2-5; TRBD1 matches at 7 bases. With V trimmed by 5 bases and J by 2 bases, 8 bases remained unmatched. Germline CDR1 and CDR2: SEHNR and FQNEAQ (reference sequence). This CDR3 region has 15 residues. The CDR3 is CASSVGDRLQETQYF. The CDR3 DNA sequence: TGTGCCAGCAGCGTAGGGGACAGACTTCAAGAGACCCAGTACTTC. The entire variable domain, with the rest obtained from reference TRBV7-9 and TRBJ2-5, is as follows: DTGVSQNPRHKITKRGQNVTFRCDPISEHNRLYWYRQTLGQGPEFLTYFQNEAQLEKSRLLSDRFSAERPKGSFSTLEIQRTEQGDSAMYLCASSVGDRLQETQYFGPGTRLLVL.

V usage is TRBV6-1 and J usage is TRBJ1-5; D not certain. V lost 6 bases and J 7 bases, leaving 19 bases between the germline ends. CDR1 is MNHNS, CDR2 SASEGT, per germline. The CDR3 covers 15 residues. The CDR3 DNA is TGTGCCAGCAGCTCTCCGGTGGGCACGGGACAGCCCCAGCATTTT. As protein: CASSSPVGTGQPQHF.

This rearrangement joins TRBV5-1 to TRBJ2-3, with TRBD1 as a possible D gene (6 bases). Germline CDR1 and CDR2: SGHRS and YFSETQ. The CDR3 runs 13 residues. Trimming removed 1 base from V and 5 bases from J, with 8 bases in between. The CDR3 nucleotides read TGCGCCAGCAGCTTGTGGGGGCAAGATACGCAGTATTTT. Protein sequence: CASSLWGQDTQYF.

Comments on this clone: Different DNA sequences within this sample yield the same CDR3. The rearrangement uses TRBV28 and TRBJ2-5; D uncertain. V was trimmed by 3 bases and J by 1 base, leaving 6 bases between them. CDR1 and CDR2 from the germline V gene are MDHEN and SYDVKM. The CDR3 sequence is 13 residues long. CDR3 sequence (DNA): TGTGCCAGCAGTTTGTCAGGCCAAGAGACCCAGTACTTC. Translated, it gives CASSLSGQETQYF.

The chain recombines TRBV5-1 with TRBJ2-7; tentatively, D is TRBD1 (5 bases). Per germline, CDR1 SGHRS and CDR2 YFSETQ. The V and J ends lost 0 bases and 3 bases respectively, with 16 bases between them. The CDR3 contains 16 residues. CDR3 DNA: TGCGCCAGCAGCTTGGGGGGCATCGGTCTTAACTACGAGCAGTACTTC. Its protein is CASSLGGIGLNYEQYF. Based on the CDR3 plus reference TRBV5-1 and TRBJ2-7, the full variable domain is KAGVTQTPRYLIKTRGQQVTLSCSPISGHRSVSWYQQTPGQGLQFLFEYFSETQRNKGNFPGRFSGRQFSNSRSEMNVSTLELGDSALYLCASSLGGIGLNYEQYFGPGTRLTVT.

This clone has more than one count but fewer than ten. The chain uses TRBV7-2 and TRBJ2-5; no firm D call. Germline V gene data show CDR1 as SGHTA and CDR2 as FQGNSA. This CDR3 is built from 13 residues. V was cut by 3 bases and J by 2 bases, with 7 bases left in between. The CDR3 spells CASSFWAQETQYF. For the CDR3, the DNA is TGTGCCAGCAGCTTTTGGGCTCAAGAGACCCAGTACTTC.

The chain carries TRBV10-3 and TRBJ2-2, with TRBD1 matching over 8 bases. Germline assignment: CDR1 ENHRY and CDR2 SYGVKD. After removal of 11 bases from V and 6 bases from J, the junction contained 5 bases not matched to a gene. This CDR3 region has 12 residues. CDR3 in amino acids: CAAGQGSGELFF. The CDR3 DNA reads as TGTGCCGCCGGACAGGGCTCCGGGGAGCTGTTTTTT.

The CDR3 DNA follows: TGCGCCAGCAGCCAAGAGGACGCCCGGGGAAATACGCAGTATTTT. It yields the protein CASSQEDARGNTQYF. The rearrangement links TRBV4-3 to TRBJ2-3; possible D gene TRBD2, 5 bases. The CDR3 loop spans 15 amino acids. CDR1 LGHNA and CDR2 YSLEER come from the germline V gene. The V end was cut by 0 bases, the J end by 7 bases, with 14 bases between.

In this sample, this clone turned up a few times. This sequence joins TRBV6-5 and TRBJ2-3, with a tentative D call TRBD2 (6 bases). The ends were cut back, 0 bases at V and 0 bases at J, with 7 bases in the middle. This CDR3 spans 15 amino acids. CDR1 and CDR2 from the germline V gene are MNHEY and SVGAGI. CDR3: CASSYSGTSTDTQYF. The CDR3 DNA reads TGTGCCAGCAGTTACTCCGGGACTAGCACAGATACGCAGTATTTT.

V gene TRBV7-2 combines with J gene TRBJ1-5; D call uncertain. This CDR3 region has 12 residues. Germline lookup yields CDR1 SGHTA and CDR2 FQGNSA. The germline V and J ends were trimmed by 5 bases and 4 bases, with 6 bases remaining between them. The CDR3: CASSQANQPQHF. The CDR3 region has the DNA TGTGCCAGCAGCCAAGCTAATCAGCCCCAGCATTTT.

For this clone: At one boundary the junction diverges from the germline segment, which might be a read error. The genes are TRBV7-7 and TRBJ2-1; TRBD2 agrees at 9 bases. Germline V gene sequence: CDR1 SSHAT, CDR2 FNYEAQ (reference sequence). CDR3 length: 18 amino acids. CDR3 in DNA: TGTGCTAGCAGCCCCGGGGGTAGCGGGGGAGACAACTACAATGAGCAGTTCTTC. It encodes CASSPGGSGGDNYNEQFF.

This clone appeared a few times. CDR3 region: CATTGDDSPLHF. The CDR3 nucleotides are TGTGCCACAACAGGGGACGATTCACCCCTCCACTTT. V usage is TRBV6-5 and J usage is TRBJ1-6; the match to TRBD1 covers 7 bases. This CDR3 is built from 12 residues. Trimming cost V 10 bases and J 8 bases; bases outside gene matches: 5. CDR1 and CDR2 (germline): MNHEY, SVGAGI.

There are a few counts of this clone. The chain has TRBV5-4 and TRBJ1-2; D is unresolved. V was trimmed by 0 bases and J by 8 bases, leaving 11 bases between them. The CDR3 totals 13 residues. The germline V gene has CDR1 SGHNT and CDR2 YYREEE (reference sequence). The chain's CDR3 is CASSLDEGYGYTF. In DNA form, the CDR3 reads TGTGCCAGCAGCTTGGACGAGGGCTACGGCTACACCTTC.

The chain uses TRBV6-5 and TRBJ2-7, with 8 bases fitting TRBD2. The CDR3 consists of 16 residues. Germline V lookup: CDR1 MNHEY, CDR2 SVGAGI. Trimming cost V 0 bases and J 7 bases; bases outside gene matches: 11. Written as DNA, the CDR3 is TGTGCCAGCAGTTACTCGTTAGCGGGGCTCCTGGAGGAGCAGTACTTC. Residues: CASSYSLAGLLEEQYF.

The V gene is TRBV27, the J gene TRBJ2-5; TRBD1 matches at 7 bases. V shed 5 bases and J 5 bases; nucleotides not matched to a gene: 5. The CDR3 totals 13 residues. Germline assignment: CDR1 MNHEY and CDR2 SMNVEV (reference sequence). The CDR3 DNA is TGTGCCAGCAGTGACAGGGAAGGGGAGACCCAGTACTTC. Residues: CASSDREGETQYF.

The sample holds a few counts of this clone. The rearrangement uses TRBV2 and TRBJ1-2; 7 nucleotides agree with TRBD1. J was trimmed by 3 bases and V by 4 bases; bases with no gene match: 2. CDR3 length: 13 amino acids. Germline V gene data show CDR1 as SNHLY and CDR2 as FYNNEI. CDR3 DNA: TGTGCCAGCAGTGCGCAGGGGGACTATGGCTACACCTTC. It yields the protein CASSAQGDYGYTF.

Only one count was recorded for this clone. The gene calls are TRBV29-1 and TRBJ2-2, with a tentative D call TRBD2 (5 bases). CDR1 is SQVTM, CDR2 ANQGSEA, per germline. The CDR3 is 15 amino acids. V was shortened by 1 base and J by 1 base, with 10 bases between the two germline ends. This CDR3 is CSVEAVGRNTGELFF. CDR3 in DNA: TGCAGCGTTGAAGCTGTGGGGAGGAACACCGGGGAGCTGTTTTTT.

This chain's CDR3 is CASSQYPVGQGYSEPQHF. CDR3 bases: TGTGCCAGCAGCCAATATCCGGTGGGACAGGGGTATTCGGAGCCCCAGCATTTT. V and J are TRBV16 and TRBJ1-5; 10 nucleotides line up with TRBD1. V was pared by 1 base and J by 8 bases, with 14 bases of the junction left unmatched. This CDR3 spans 18 amino acids. Germline lookup yields CDR1 KGHSY and CDR2 FQNENV. The whole variable domain, filled in from reference TRBV16 and TRBJ1-5, reads GEEVAQTPKHLVRGEGQKAKLYCAPIKGHSYVFWYQQVLKNEFKFLISFQNENVFDETGMPKERFSAKCLPNSPCSLEIQATKLEDSAVYFCASSQYPVGQGYSEPQHFGDGTRLSIL.

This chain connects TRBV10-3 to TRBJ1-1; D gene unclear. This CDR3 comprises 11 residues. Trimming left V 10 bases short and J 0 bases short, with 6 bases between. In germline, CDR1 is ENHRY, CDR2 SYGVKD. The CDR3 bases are TGTGCCAGCACTATGAACACTGAAGCTTTCTTT. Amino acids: CASTMNTEAFF.

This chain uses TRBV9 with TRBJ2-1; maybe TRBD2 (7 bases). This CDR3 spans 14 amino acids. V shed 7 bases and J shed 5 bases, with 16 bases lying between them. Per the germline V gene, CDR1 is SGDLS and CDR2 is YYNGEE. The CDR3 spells CASGWGGLDNEQFF. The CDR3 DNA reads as TGTGCCAGCGGTTGGGGGGGCTTGGACAATGAGCAGTTCTTC.

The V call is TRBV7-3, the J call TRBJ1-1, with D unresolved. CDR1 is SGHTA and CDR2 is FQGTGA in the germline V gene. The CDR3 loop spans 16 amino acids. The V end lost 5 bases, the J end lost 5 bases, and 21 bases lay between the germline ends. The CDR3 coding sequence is TGTGCCAGCAGCCTTCGCTACGACTTTTCGGATACTGAAGCTTTCTTT. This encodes CASSLRYDFSDTEAFF.

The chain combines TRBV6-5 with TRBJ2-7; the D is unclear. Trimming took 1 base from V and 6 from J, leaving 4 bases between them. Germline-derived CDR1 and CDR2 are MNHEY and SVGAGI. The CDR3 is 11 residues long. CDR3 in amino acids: CASSYLGEQYV. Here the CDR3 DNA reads TGTGCCAGCAGTTACTTGGGCGAGCAGTACGTC.